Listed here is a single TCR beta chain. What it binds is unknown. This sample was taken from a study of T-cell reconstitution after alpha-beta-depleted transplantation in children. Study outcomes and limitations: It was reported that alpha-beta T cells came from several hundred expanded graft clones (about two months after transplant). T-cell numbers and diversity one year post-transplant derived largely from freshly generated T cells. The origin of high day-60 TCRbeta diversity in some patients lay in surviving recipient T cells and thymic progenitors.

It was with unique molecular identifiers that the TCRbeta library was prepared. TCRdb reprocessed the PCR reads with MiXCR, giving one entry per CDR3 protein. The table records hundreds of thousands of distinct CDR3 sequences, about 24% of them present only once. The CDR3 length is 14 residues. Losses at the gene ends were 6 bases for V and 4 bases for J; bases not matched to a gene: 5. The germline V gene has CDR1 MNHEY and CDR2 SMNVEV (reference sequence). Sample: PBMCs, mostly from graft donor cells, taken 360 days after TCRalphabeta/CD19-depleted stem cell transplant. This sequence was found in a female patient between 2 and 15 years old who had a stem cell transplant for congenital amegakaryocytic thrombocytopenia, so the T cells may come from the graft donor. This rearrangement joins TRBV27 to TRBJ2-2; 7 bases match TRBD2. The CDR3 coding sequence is TGTGCCAGCAGACGGACTAGTGGCACCGGGGAGCTGTTTTTT. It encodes CASRRTSGTGELFF.